These T cell receptor beta chains were read from a single sample in a study of regulatory T cells in long-lasting Graves disease. From the multiplex PCR reads, TCRdb called clonotypes with MiXCR, one entry per CDR3 protein. The table includes about 660,000 distinct CDR3 sequences, approximately 31% detected once. Sequences were derived from peripheral blood mononuclear cells (PBMCs), sampled when the disease was refractory, from a patient treated with antithyroid drugs. All receptors come from a female donor with Graves disease. Each CDR3 is given with its conserved first and last residue. D genes are given only for firm matches. Only some rows state a clone size, as once, few, many or a class for expanded clones.

clone_size | d_call | j_call | v_call | cdr3_nt | cdr3_aa
. | . | TRBJ2-5 | TRBV4-1 | TGCGCCAGCAGCCAAGGGCAGGCTAGCCGACACGCTGGAGAGACCCAGTACTTC | CASSQGQASRHAGETQYF
few | TRBD2 | TRBJ2-5 | TRBV15 | TGTGCCACCATGACTAGCGGGAGGGCCGGTGAGACCCAGTACTTC | CATMTSGRAGETQYF
few | . | TRBJ1-1 | TRBV20-1 | TGCAGTGCTAGAGATCCGAGCTCTACAACTGAAGCTTTCTTT | CSARDPSSTTEAFF
. | TRBD1 | TRBJ1-6 | TRBV6-5 | TGTGCCAGCAGTTACTGGGGACAGACGCGAGGACCCCTCCACTTT | CASSYWGQTRGPLHF
few | TRBD1 | TRBJ1-5 | TRBV12-3/TRBV12-4 | TGTGCCAGCAGTGGGGGACAGCGAAATCAGCCCCAGCATTTT | CASSGGQRNQPQHF
once | . | TRBJ2-5 | TRBV18 | TGTGCCAGCTCACCAGTCCCGCAAGAGACCCAGTACTTC | CASSPVPQETQYF
many | . | TRBJ2-5 | TRBV7-2 | TGTGCCAGCAGCTTTTCGTCAGGGAAGGAGACCCAGTACTTC | CASSFSSGKETQYF
few | . | TRBJ2-5 | TRBV7-3 | TGTGCCAGCAGCTTAAACCCTGGATGGGAGACCCAGTACTTC | CASSLNPGWETQYF
. | . | TRBJ2-3 | TRBV15 | TGTGCCACCAGCAGAGATGCCTCCCGCACAGATACGCAGTATTTT | CATSRDASRTDTQYF
. | . | TRBJ1-1 | TRBV30 | TGTGCCGGCTCCCTCATCGCCACTGAAGCTTTCTTT | CAGSLIATEAFF
few | . | TRBJ1-1 | TRBV20-1 | TGCAGTGCTCAAAAGGGACTGGAAGCTTTCTTT | CSAQKGLEAFF
. | . | TRBJ1-1 | TRBV2 | TGTGCCAGCAGTGACAGAGAGTACACTGAAGCTTTCTTT | CASSDREYTEAFF
. | . | TRBJ1-2 | TRBV6-1 | TGTGCCAGCACAAGGATGGTTGGCTACACCTTC | CASTRMVGYTF
few | . | TRBJ2-2 | TRBV19 | TGTGCCAGTAGTGTGACAGGGAACACCGGGGAGCTGTTTTTT | CASSVTGNTGELFF
many | . | TRBJ1-2 | TRBV6-1 | TGTGCCACCACGGAATTTGTCCGGGGCTATGGCTACACCTTC | CATTEFVRGYGYTF
. | . | TRBJ2-2 | TRBV28 | TGTGCCAGCAGCTTTGGCGCTCGAGGGAGGTACACCGGGGAGCTGTTTTTT | CASSFGARGRYTGELFF
few | TRBD1 | TRBJ2-7 | TRBV5-1 | TGCGCCAGCAGCTTGACGACAGGGTTGGGCTCCTACGAGCAGTACTTC | CASSLTTGLGSYEQYF
. | . | TRBJ2-1 | TRBV6-1 | TGTGCCAGCAGTGAAGACCGGAACTACAATGAGCAGTTCTTC | CASSEDRNYNEQFF
few | . | TRBJ1-1 | TRBV12-3/TRBV12-4 | TGTGCCAGCACCCTGACCAGTCGAGCTGAAGCTTTCTTT | CASTLTSRAEAFF
few | . | TRBJ1-1 | TRBV29-1 | TGCAGCGTTGAGGTGAGGGAGGCGGACACTGAAGCTTTCTTT | CSVEVREADTEAFF
few | . | TRBJ1-4 | TRBV7-9 | TGTGCCACCGACGGGGATGGAGAAAAACTGTTTTTT | CATDGDGEKLFF
. | . | TRBJ1-2 | TRBV6-2/TRBV6-3 | TGTGCCAGCAGTGAAGTACAGGAAGCTAACTATGACTACACCTTC | CASSEVQEANYDYTF
few | . | TRBJ2-1 | TRBV19 | TGTGCCAGTAGTATAGTGGGTTGGGGGAATGAGCAGTTCTTC | CASSIVGWGNEQFF
many | TRBD1 | TRBJ1-2 | TRBV28 | TGTGCCAGCACCTTAGGGACAGGGGGGATCTATGGCTACACCTTC | CASTLGTGGIYGYTF
. | . | TRBJ1-2 | TRBV7-9 | TGTGCCAGCAGCCGCCGACAGGATCCGTATGGCTACACCTTC | CASSRRQDPYGYTF
. | . | TRBJ1-6 | TRBV30 | TGTGCCTGGAGTGTAACGGCAGGACCCGATTCACCCCTCCACTTT | CAWSVTAGPDSPLHF
many | TRBD2 | TRBJ2-2 | TRBV27 | TGTGCCAGCAGCCTCGGACTAGCGGGAGGCACCGGGGAGCTGTTTTTT | CASSLGLAGGTGELFF
. | . | TRBJ2-2 | TRBV20-1 | TGCAGTCCCCGCAGCGGGACCGGGGAGCTGTTTTTT | CSPRSGTGELFF
few | . | TRBJ2-7 | TRBV11-2 | TGTGCCAGCAGACCCTGGGGGCGGGGAACCGCGAGCTCCTACGAGCAGTACTTC | CASRPWGRGTASSYEQYF
. | TRBD2 | TRBJ2-5 | TRBV4-1 | TGCGCCAGCAGCCAAGTTAGCGGGAGGGCCTTAGAGACCCAGTACTTC | CASSQVSGRALETQYF
once | TRBD2 | TRBJ2-3 | TRBV6-2/TRBV6-3 | TGTGCCAGCAGTCCACTAGCGGGATGGGACACAGATACGCAGTATTTT | CASSPLAGWDTDTQYF
few | . | TRBJ1-6 | TRBV6-1 | TGTGCCAGCAGCCCCGGACAGCGTTATTCACCCCTCCACTTT | CASSPGQRYSPLHF
. | . | TRBJ1-3 | TRBV5-1 | TGCGCCAGCAGCTCCACCTCTGGAAACACCATATATTTT | CASSSTSGNTIYF
few | TRBD1 | TRBJ2-7 | TRBV11-1 | TGTGCCAGCAGCTTAGATTGGGACAGTTACAGCCACGAGCAGTACTTC | CASSLDWDSYSHEQYF
many | . | TRBJ2-4 | TRBV28 | TGTGCCAGCAGGCCCCGGGGCGGAACCAAAAACATTCAGTACTTC | CASRPRGGTKNIQYF
few | TRBD2 | TRBJ2-3 | TRBV12-3/TRBV12-4 | TGTGCCAGCAGTTTCACTAGCGGGGGGTCAGATACGCAGTATTTT | CASSFTSGGSDTQYF
. | TRBD2 | TRBJ2-1 | TRBV6-9 | TGTGCCAGCAGTTTATCAGCGGGAGGGCCGATCCATGAGCAGTTCTTC | CASSLSAGGPIHEQFF
few | . | TRBJ2-7 | TRBV20-1 | TGCAGTGCCCACCTGTCGGGGGCGGGTAAGGAATACGAGCAGTACTTC | CSAHLSGAGKEYEQYF
once | TRBD1 | TRBJ1-4 | TRBV29-1 | TGCAGCGTCGAAAGGGGGACAGGGAATGAAAAACTGTTTTTT | CSVERGTGNEKLFF
. | . | TRBJ1-3 | TRBV25-1 | TGTGCCAGCAGTGAATCGGGCTTTCGACTCGGAAACACCATATATTTT | CASSESGFRLGNTIYF
many | . | TRBJ1-2 | TRBV2 | TGTGCCATCCTCGACCACCGCAATGTTAACTATGGCTACACCTTC | CAILDHRNVNYGYTF
. | TRBD1 | TRBJ2-7 | TRBV9 | TGTGCCAGCAGCGTAGAGGGGTTAGGGACAGGCGAGCAGTACTTC | CASSVEGLGTGEQYF
. | TRBD1 | TRBJ2-7 | TRBV27 | TGTGCCAACAGGGGTGTCTACGAGCAGTACTTC | CANRGVYEQYF